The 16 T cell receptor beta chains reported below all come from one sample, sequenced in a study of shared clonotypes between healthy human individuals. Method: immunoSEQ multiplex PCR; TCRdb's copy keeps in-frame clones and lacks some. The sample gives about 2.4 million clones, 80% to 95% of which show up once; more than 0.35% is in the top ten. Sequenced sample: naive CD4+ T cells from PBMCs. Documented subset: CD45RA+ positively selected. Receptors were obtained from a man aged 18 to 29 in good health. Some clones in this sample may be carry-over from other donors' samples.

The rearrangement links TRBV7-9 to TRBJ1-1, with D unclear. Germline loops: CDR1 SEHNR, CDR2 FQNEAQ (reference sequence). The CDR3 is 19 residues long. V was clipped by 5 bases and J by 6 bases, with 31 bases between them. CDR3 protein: CASSPSPPVPVKMEAEAFF. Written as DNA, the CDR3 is TGTGCCAGCAGCCCCTCCCCTCCCGTCCCGGTGAAGATGGAGGCTGAAGCTTTCTTT.

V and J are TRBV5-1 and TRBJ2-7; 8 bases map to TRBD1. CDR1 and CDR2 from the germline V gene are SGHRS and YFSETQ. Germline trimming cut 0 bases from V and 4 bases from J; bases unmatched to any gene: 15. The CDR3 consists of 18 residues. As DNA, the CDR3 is TGCGCCAGCAGCTTGGGTCGGCGGGACCAGGGGGCACGATACGAGCAGTACTTC. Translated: CASSLGRRDQGARYEQYF. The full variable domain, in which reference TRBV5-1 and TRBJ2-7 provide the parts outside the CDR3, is KAGVTQTPRYLIKTRGQQVTLSCSPISGHRSVSWYQQTPGQGLQFLFEYFSETQRNKGNFPGRFSGRQFSNSRSEMNVSTLELGDSALYLCASSLGRRDQGARYEQYFGPGTRLTVT.

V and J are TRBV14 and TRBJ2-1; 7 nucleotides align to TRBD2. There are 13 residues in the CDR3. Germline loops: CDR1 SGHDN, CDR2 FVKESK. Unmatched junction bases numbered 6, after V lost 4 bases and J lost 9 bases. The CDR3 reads CASSPIGRVEQFF. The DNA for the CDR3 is TGTGCCAGCAGCCCGATAGGGAGGGTTGAGCAGTTCTTC.

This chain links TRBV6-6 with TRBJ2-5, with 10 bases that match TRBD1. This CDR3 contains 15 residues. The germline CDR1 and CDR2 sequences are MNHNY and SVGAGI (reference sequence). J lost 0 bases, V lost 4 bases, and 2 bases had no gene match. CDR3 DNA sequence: TGTGCCAGCAGTTGGACAGGGGGGGACCAAGAGACCCAGTACTTC. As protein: CASSWTGGDQETQYF.

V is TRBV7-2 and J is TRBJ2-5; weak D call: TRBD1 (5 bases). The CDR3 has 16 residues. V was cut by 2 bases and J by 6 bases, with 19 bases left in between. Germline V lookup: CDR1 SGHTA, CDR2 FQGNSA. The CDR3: CASSLFGQGTPKTQYF. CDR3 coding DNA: TGTGCCAGCAGCTTATTCGGGCAGGGAACCCCAAAGACCCAGTACTTC. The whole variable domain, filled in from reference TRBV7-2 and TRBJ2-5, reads GAGVSQSPSNKVTEKGKDVELRCDPISGHTALYWYRQSLGQGLEFLIYFQGNSAPDKSGLPSDRFSAERTGGSVSTLTIQRTQQEDSAVYLCASSLFGQGTPKTQYFGPGTRLLVL.

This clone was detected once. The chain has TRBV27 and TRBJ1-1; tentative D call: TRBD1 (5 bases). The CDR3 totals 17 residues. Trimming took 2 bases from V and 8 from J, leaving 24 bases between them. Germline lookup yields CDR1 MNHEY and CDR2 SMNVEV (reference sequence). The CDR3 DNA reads TGTGCCAGCAGTTTAGACCCTCCACCCCCCGACAGCCACGAAGCTTTCTTT. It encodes CASSLDPPPPDSHEAFF.

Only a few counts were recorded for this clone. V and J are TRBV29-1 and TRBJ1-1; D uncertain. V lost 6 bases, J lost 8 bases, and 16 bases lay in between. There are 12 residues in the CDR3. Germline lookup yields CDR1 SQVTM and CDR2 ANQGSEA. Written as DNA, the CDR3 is TGCAGCGTGGGAGGATTTCCATTCGAAGCTTTCTTT. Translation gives CSVGGFPFEAFF. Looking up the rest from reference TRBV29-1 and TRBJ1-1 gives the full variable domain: SAVISQKPSRDICQRGTSLTIQCQVDSQVTMMFWYRQQPGQSLTLIATANQGSEATYESGFVIDKFPISRPNLTFSTLTVSNMSPEDSSIYLCSVGGFPFEAFFGQGTRLTVV.

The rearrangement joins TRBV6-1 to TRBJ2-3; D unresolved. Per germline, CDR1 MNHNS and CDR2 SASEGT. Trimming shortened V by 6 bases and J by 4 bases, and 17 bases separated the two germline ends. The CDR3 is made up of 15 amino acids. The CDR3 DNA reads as TGTGCCAGCAGCCCAAGTACGACCCCAGCAGATACGCAGTATTTT. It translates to CASSPSTTPADTQYF.

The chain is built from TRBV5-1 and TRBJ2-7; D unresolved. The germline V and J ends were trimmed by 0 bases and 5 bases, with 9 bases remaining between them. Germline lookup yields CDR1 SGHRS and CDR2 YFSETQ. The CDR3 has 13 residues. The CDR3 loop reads CASSLDPANEQYF. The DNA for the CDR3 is TGCGCCAGCAGCTTGGACCCGGCCAACGAGCAGTACTTC.

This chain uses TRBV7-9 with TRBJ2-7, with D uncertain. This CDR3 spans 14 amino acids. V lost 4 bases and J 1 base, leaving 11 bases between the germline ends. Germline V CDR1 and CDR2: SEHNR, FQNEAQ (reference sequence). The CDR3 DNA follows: TGTGCCAGCAGCTACTGGGCAGGATCCTACGAGCAGTACTTC. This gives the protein CASSYWAGSYEQYF.

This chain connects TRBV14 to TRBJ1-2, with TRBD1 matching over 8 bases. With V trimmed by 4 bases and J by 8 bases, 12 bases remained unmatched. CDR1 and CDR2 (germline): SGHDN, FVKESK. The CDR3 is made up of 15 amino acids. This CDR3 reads CASSPLGTGPGGYTF. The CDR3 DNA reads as TGTGCCAGCAGCCCCCTGGGGACAGGCCCGGGGGGCTACACCTTC.

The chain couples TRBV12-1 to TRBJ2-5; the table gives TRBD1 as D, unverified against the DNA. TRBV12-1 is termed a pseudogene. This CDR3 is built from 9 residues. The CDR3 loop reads CAPKETQYF. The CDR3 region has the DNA TGTGCTCCAAAAGAGACCCAGTACTTC.

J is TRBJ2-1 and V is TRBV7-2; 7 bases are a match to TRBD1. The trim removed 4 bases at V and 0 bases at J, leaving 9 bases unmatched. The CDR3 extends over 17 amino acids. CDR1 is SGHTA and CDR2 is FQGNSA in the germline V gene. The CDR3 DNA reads TGTGCCAGCAGCTCCCCTAGGGGGCCACGCTCCTACAATGAGCAGTTCTTC. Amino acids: CASSSPRGPRSYNEQFF.

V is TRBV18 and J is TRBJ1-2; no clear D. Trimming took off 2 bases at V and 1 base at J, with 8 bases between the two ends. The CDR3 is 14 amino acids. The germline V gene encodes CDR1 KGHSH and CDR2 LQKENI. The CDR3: CASSPSTDNYGYTF. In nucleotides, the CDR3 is TGTGCCAGCTCACCATCCACGGATAACTATGGCTACACCTTC. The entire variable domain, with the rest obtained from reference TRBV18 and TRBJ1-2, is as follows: NAGVMQNPRHLVRRRGQEARLRCSPMKGHSHVYWYRQLPEEGLKFMVYLQKENIIDESGMPKERFSAEFPKEGPSILRIQQVVRGDSAAYFCASSPSTDNYGYTFGSGTRLTVV.

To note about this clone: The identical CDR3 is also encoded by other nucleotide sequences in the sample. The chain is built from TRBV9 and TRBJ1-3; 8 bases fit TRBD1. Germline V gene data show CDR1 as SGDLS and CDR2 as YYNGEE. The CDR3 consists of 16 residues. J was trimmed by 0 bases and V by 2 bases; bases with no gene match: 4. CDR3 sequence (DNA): TGTGCCAGCAGCGTGTCAGGGGGCAGCTCTGGAAACACCATATATTTT. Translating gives CASSVSGGSSGNTIYF.

In nucleotides, the CDR3 is TGTGCCACCAGAAGCGGGAGGGCCCTCTACAATGAGCAGTTCTTC. It codes for CATRSGRALYNEQFF. This chain uses TRBV19 with TRBJ2-1; the match to TRBD2 covers 10 bases. Germline V gives CDR1 LNHDA, CDR2 SQIVND (reference sequence). The J segment lost 3 bases and the V segment lost 10 bases, leaving 9 bases of the junction unmatched. The CDR3 consists of 15 residues. Variable domain in full (rest from reference TRBV19 and TRBJ2-1): DGGITQSPKYLFRKEGQNVTLSCEQNLNHDAMYWYRQDPGQGLRLIYYSQIVNDFQKGDIAEGYSVSREKKESFPLTVTSAQKNPTAFYLCATRSGRALYNEQFFGPGTRLTVL.